The rows below give T cell receptor beta chains drawn from one sample of a study of blood T cell repertoires in COVID-19. Using immunoSEQ multiplex PCR, the repertoire was profiled, and TCRdb retains in-frame clones only, with some absent. Among over 110,000 clones listed, roughly 79% were seen once. The sequenced sample consisted of peripheral blood. The receptors originated from a human donor in a cohort sampled during active COVID-19. Each CDR3 is given with its conserved first and last residue. The D gene is left open where the match is weak. Clone size appears in some rows only: once, few, many, or a class for an expanded clone.

clone_size d_call j_call v_call cdr3_nt cdr3_aa
NA NA TRBJ2-7 TRBV29-1 TGCAGCGTTGAGGACACTAGCACCTACGAGCAGTGCTTC CSVEDTSTYEQCF
NA NA TRBJ2-2 TRBV3-1/TRBV3-2 TGTGCCAGCAGCCTTGTTGGGCCCGGGGAGCTGTTTTTT CASSLVGPGELFF
NA NA TRBJ2-1 TRBV23-1 TGCGCCAGCACCCACCCGCCCAATAGCTCCTACAATGAGCAGTTCTTC CASTHPPNSSYNEQFF
few NA TRBJ2-7 TRBV28 TGTGCCAGCAGTTTCCCCTACCCCTACGAGCAGTACTTC CASSFPYPYEQYF
NA TRBD1 TRBJ2-7 TRBV14 TGTGCCAGCAGCCTTGGACAGGGTTTCAGCGAGCAGTACTTC CASSLGQGFSEQYF
few NA TRBJ1-5 TRBV24-1 TGTGCCACCAGTGAGGGTACAGAGAGCAATCAGCCCCAGCATTTT CATSEGTESNQPQHF
NA TRBD1 TRBJ2-7 TRBV20-1 TGCAGTGCCAACAGGGGTAGGGAGCAGTACTTC CSANRGREQYF
NA TRBD1 TRBJ2-7 TRBV13 TGTGCCAGCAGCCGGACAGGTTCCTACGAGCAGTACTTC CASSRTGSYEQYF
NA TRBD1 TRBJ2-4 TRBV5-1 TGCGCCAGCAGCCTGACAGGGGGCATAAACATTCAGTACTTC CASSLTGGINIQYF
NA NA TRBJ2-6 TRBV24-1 TGTGCCACCAGTGATCCGTACAGAGACTCTGGGGCCAACGTCCTGACTTTC CATSDPYRDSGANVLTF
once NA TRBJ1-1 TRBV4-1 TGCGCCAGCAGCCAAGCACAGGGATGGAACTCTGAAGCTTTCTTT CASSQAQGWNSEAFF
NA TRBD1 TRBJ1-6 TRBV6-6 TGTGCCAGCAGACACCGGGACAGAAAGTATTCACCCCTCCACTTT CASRHRDRKYSPLHF
NA NA TRBJ2-7 TRBV7-6 TGTGCCAGCAGCCCGGGGGGCGGGCGATCCCCCTACGAGCAGTACTTC CASSPGGGRSPYEQYF
NA NA TRBJ2-2 TRBV5-1 TGCGCCAGCAGCCCTGAGGGGGGGATGCCGAACACCGGGGAGCTGTTTTTT CASSPEGGMPNTGELFF
once TRBD2 TRBJ2-7 TRBV28 TGTGCCAGCAGTTCCCCGGGACTAGCGGGGTTGCAGTACTTC CASSSPGLAGLQYF
NA NA TRBJ2-7 TRBV27 TGTGCCAGCAGCTCCCACAAAAGCGTGCACTTC CASSSHKSVHF
NA NA TRBJ1-1 TRBV3-1/TRBV3-2 TGTGCCAGCAGCCTGAACACAGGGTCATTCACTGAAGCTTTCTTT CASSLNTGSFTEAFF
NA NA TRBJ2-5 TRBV3-1/TRBV3-2 TGTGCCAGCAGCCAAGATAGGCGGCCTCCGGGGGAGACCCAGTACTTC CASSQDRRPPGETQYF
NA NA TRBJ2-7 TRBV5-1 TGCGCCAGCAGCTTGGGCGGTAACTACTACGAGCAGTACTTC CASSLGGNYYEQYF
NA TRBD2 TRBJ2-7 TRBV27 TGTGCCAGCCGAGGACTAGCGGGAGGAGTACACGAGCAGTACTTC CASRGLAGGVHEQYF
NA NA TRBJ2-1 TRBV14 TGTGCCAGCAGCCAAGATCTCGCGGCAGCATACAATGAGCAGTTCTTC CASSQDLAAAYNEQFF
NA NA TRBJ1-2 TRBV2 TGTGCCAGCAGTGTTGCAACGGGTCCCACATCGTCTAACTATGGCTACACCTTC CASSVATGPTSSNYGYTF
NA TRBD2 TRBJ2-1 TRBV20-1 TGCAGTGCTAGTGCGAGCGGGAGGGCCACTGAGCAGTTCTTC CSASASGRATEQFF
NA NA TRBJ2-2 TRBV24-1 TGTGCCACCAGTGATTTGGTCAGGGCGGCCACCGGGGAGCTGTTTTTT CATSDLVRAATGELFF
NA NA TRBJ1-4 TRBV28 TGTGCCAGCACCCTGGGGGGTAGAGGTGAAAAACTGTTTTTT CASTLGGRGEKLFF
NA TRBD1 TRBJ2-7 TRBV2 TGTGCCAGCAGTGAAGAACAGGGGGTCTACGAGCAGTACTTC CASSEEQGVYEQYF
NA NA TRBJ1-4 TRBV28 TGTGCCAGCAGTTTATTCTCCGCAGGACATAATGAAAAACTGTTTTTT CASSLFSAGHNEKLFF
NA NA TRBJ1-2 TRBV10-3 TGTGCCATCAGTGAAAGGGAGAACTATGGCTACACCTTC CAISERENYGYTF
NA NA TRBJ1-1 TRBV19 TGTGCCAGTAGTACCAAAGACACCGGCACTGAAGCTTTCTTT CASSTKDTGTEAFF
NA TRBD2 TRBJ2-7 TRBV6-5 TGTGCCAGTCAGCGGGGCCCCTCCTCCTACGAGCAGTACTTC CASQRGPSSYEQYF
once TRBD1 TRBJ2-7 TRBV7-8 TGTGCCAGCAGCTTAGCAGGCCGCCCGGGACAGGGTGTTTACGAGCAGTACTTC CASSLAGRPGQGVYEQYF
NA NA TRBJ1-2 TRBV15 TGTGCCACCAGCAGAGATGGTGGAGGCACGGCCTTAGGAGGCTACACCTTC CATSRDGGGTALGGYTF
once NA TRBJ2-1 TRBV6-5 TGTGCCAGCAGTTTAAAGAGCTCCTACAATGAGCAGTTCTTC CASSLKSSYNEQFF